These 27 T cell receptor beta chains originate from one sample sequenced in a study of blood T cells in healthy people across ages. It was with a sample-barcoded 5' primer and a J-beta primer mix that a second PCR of about 6 to 12 cycles was run. MiXCR, run by TCRdb on the 5' RACE reads, gives a single entry per CDR3 protein. The sample consists of about 640,000 distinct CDR3 sequences, around three fifths of them appearing once. The specimen was blood. Every receptor here comes from a man aged 55 to 69 in good health.

This clonotype was recorded a few times. The DNA of the CDR3 is TGTGCCATCAGTATTAGCGGGAGTTTCTACGAGCAGTACTTC. Protein product: CAISISGSFYEQYF. The rearrangement uses TRBV10-3 and TRBJ2-7; 9 bases align to TRBD2. J lost 3 bases, V lost 5 bases, and 5 bases had no gene match. There are 14 residues in the CDR3. Germline V gene data show CDR1 as ENHRY and CDR2 as SYGVKD.

This clonotype occurred a few times. V usage is TRBV4-2 and J usage is TRBJ1-2, with D perhaps TRBD1 (6 bases). Trimming took off 0 bases at V and 2 bases at J, with 19 bases between the two ends. Germline assignment: CDR1 LGHNA and CDR2 YNFKEQ. This CDR3 comprises 18 residues. CDR3: CASSQDLGTPIINYGYTF. For the CDR3, the DNA is TGTGCCAGCAGCCAAGATCTTGGGACACCAATCATCAACTATGGCTACACCTTC.

V usage is TRBV12-3 or TRBV12-4 and J usage is TRBJ1-2; 7 bases fit TRBD1. The CDR3 runs to 12 residues. V dropped 6 bases and J dropped 5; count of bases not matched to a gene: 3. CDR3 DNA sequence: TGTGCCAGCAGCGACAGGGAGTATGGCTACACCTTC. The encoded protein is CASSDREYGYTF.

This chain uses TRBV4-1 with TRBJ1-2, with TRBD1 identical over 8 bases. The CDR3 spans 19 residues. Germline values: CDR1 MGHRA, CDR2 YSYEKL. After removal of 0 bases from V and 0 bases from J, the junction contained 12 bases not matched to a gene. This chain's CDR3 is CASSQESRGGRGPNYGYTF. CDR3 sequence (DNA): TGCGCCAGCAGCCAAGAAAGCCGAGGGGGCAGGGGGCCTAACTATGGCTACACCTTC.

V gene TRBV4-2 combines with J gene TRBJ2-5, with D tentatively TRBD1 (6 bases). Trimming removed 1 base at V and 5 bases at J, with 11 bases between. The CDR3 is 14 residues long. Looked up from germline, CDR1 is LGHNA and CDR2 is YNFKEQ. The CDR3: CASSQGGGRETQYF. The CDR3 DNA reads TGTGCCAGCAGCCAAGGTGGGGGCCGGGAGACCCAGTACTTC.

The CDR3 DNA reads as TGTGCCAGCAGCTCACAGGGATTTGCAGATACGCAGTATTTT. This sequence encodes CASSSQGFADTQYF. The chain recombines TRBV28 with TRBJ2-3, with a weak D call TRBD1 (6 bases). Trimming took off 6 bases at V and 4 bases at J, with 14 bases between the two ends. The CDR3 contains 14 residues. Germline CDR1 MDHEN, CDR2 SYDVKM.

The chain uses TRBV4-1 and TRBJ2-3; D perhaps matches TRBD2 (5 bases). Trimming shortened V by 5 bases and J by 0 bases, and 24 bases separated the two germline ends. The CDR3 runs to 19 residues. Germline CDR1 MGHRA, CDR2 YSYEKL. CDR3: CASSFPGSRNRRSTDTQYF. The CDR3 DNA sequence: TGCGCCAGCAGCTTTCCGGGGAGCCGGAACCGAAGGAGCACAGATACGCAGTATTTT.

V gene TRBV20-1 combines with J gene TRBJ2-5; D call uncertain. V lost 8 bases to trimming and J lost 6 bases, with 13 bases between them. Germline-derived CDR1 and CDR2 are DFQATT and SNEGSKA (reference sequence). This CDR3 has 11 amino acids. CDR3 sequence: CSQVDAKTQYF. The CDR3 DNA reads TGCAGTCAAGTGGATGCGAAGACCCAGTACTTC.

The V and J genes are TRBV7-2 and TRBJ2-1; D could derive from TRBD1 or TRBD2 (5 bases each). With 0 bases removed from V and 9 bases from J, the gap between germline ends came to 12 bases. CDR1 SGHTA and CDR2 FQGNSA come from the germline V gene. This CDR3 region has 14 residues. The CDR3 nucleotides are TGTGCCAGCAGCTTAGCGGGGACCCTCGGTGAGCAGTTCTTC. Its protein is CASSLAGTLGEQFF.

The chain employs TRBV7-9 and TRBJ1-2; D unclear. Germline V gene lookup returns CDR1 SEHNR and CDR2 FQNEAQ (reference sequence). V dropped 3 bases and J dropped 0 bases, with 11 bases sitting between them. This CDR3 is built from 15 residues. CDR3 in amino acids: CASSFGQRANYGYTF. In DNA, the CDR3 is TGTGCCAGCAGCTTTGGTCAGCGAGCTAACTATGGCTACACCTTC.

The J gene is TRBJ2-1, the V gene TRBV29-1; D gene uncertain. The germline CDR1 and CDR2 sequences are SQVTM and ANQGSEA. CDR3 length equals 12 residues. With 4 bases removed from V and 8 bases from J, the gap between germline ends came to 12 bases. The chain's CDR3 is CSVGAPNYEQFF. In DNA form, the CDR3 reads TGCAGCGTTGGGGCACCAAACTATGAGCAGTTCTTC.

The J gene is TRBJ1-1, the V gene TRBV12-3 or TRBV12-4; D uncertain. This CDR3 is built from 11 residues. V dropped 2 bases and J dropped 10 bases, with 8 bases sitting between them. CDR3 region: CASSLRKGAFF. The CDR3 region has the DNA TGTGCCAGCAGTTTAAGGAAGGGAGCTTTCTTT.

V gene TRBV4-1 combines with J gene TRBJ2-7; 11 bases align to TRBD2. V dropped 3 bases and J dropped 1; count of bases not matched to a gene: 5. CDR3 length: 16 amino acids. Germline loops: CDR1 MGHRA, CDR2 YSYEKL. CDR3 sequence: CASSQIAGGTSYEQYF. In DNA, the CDR3 is TGCGCCAGCAGCCAGATAGCGGGGGGGACATCCTACGAGCAGTACTTC.

The V call is TRBV9, the J call TRBJ1-4, with D possibly being TRBD1 (6 bases). The CDR3 spans 15 residues. Germline lookup yields CDR1 SGDLS and CDR2 YYNGEE. Trimming left V 4 bases short and J 7 bases short, with 17 bases between. CDR3 bases: TGTGCCAGCAGCACCAACAGGGATGAGTTTGAAAAACTGTTTTTT. This sequence encodes CASSTNRDEFEKLFF.

This clonotype was seen a handful of times. This chain uses TRBV9 with TRBJ2-4, with 9 positions matching TRBD1. CDR1 SGDLS and CDR2 YYNGEE come from the germline V gene. The trim removed 7 bases at V and 5 bases at J, leaving 7 bases unmatched. The CDR3 length is 14 residues. CDR3 nucleotide sequence: TGTGCCAGCTCCAGGACAGGGGTCGAAAACATTCAGTACTTC. Amino acids: CASSRTGVENIQYF. Together with reference TRBV9 and TRBJ2-4, the CDR3 gives the full variable domain: DSGVTQTPKHLITATGQRVTLRCSPRSGDLSVYWYQQSLDQGLQFLIQYYNGEERAKGNILERFSAQQFPDLHSELNLSSLELGDSALYFCASSRTGVENIQYFGAGTRLSVL.

CDR3 sequence reads: CASSRNRDLKNGYF. CDR3 coding DNA: TGTGCCAGCAGCCGGAACCGGGACCTTAAGAACGGGTACTTC. The chain links TRBV7-2 to TRBJ2-5; the D gene could be TRBD1 or TRBD2 (5 bases each). Germline CDR1 and CDR2: SGHTA and FQGNSA. The CDR3 is made up of 14 amino acids. V lost 5 bases and J 13 bases, leaving 23 bases between the germline ends.

This clonotype was observed many times. This chain uses TRBV7-9 with TRBJ2-5; 8 nucleotides agree with TRBD2. Germline CDR1 reads SEHNR; CDR2 reads FQNEAQ (reference sequence). The CDR3 sequence is 16 residues long. Trimming cost V 4 bases and J 0 bases; bases outside gene matches: 7. This chain's CDR3 is CASSSLRGGDQETQYF. CDR3 in DNA: TGTGCCAGCAGCTCTCTCCGGGGGGGGGACCAAGAGACCCAGTACTTC.

The J gene is TRBJ2-1, the V gene TRBV5-1; 8 nucleotides line up with TRBD2. V was clipped by 4 bases and J by 3 bases; unmatched bases: 12. Germline V gives CDR1 SGHRS, CDR2 YFSETQ. The CDR3 extends over 17 amino acids. Written as DNA, the CDR3 is TGCGCCAGCAGCCCCAGTAGCGGGACGGGGAGCTACAATGAGCAGTTCTTC. Its protein product is CASSPSSGTGSYNEQFF. The full variable domain, with the rest looked up from reference TRBV5-1 and TRBJ2-1, is KAGVTQTPRYLIKTRGQQVTLSCSPISGHRSVSWYQQTPGQGLQFLFEYFSETQRNKGNFPGRFSGRQFSNSRSEMNVSTLELGDSALYLCASSPSSGTGSYNEQFFGPGTRLTVL.

The gene calls are TRBV3-1 and TRBJ2-5, with 9 bases aligning to TRBD2. Germline V CDR1 and CDR2: LGHDT, YNNKEL (reference sequence). The CDR3 loop spans 15 amino acids. The V segment lost 5 bases and the J segment 2 bases; nucleotides outside the gene matches: 6. The CDR3 loop is CASSVAGVAQETQYF. The CDR3 bases are TGTGCCAGCAGCGTAGCGGGGGTCGCACAAGAGACCCAGTACTTC.

This clonotype showed up just a few times. V gene TRBV20-1 combines with J gene TRBJ2-1; 9 nucleotides agree with TRBD1. The germline gives CDR1 DFQATT, CDR2 SNEGSKA (reference sequence). Trimming removed 6 bases from V and 8 bases from J; junction bases left unmatched: 11. The CDR3 covers 14 residues. This chain's CDR3 is CSASPGQGWYEQFF. CDR3 bases: TGCAGTGCCTCCCCGGGACAGGGCTGGTATGAGCAGTTCTTC.

The CDR3 sequence: CASSLWTGGSTDTQYF. DNA for the CDR3: TGTGCCAGCAGCTTATGGACAGGGGGCTCCACAGATACGCAGTATTTT. The V and J genes are TRBV7-9 and TRBJ2-3; TRBD1 agrees at 11 bases. Germline V CDR1 and CDR2: SEHNR, FQNEAQ (reference sequence). The CDR3 has 16 residues. The V gene end was trimmed by 2 bases and the J gene end by 2 bases; junction bases not matched to a gene: 3.

The chain links TRBV7-8 to TRBJ2-7; tentatively, D is TRBD1 (6 bases). The CDR3 extends over 16 amino acids. V was cut by 1 base and J by 4 bases, with 17 bases left in between. The V gene's germline CDR1 is SGHVS and CDR2 FQNEAQ. The CDR3 nucleotides are TGTGCCAGCAGCTTAGTCTCCGGGCAGGGGTGGTACGAGCAGTACTTC. Translated: CASSLVSGQGWYEQYF. The full variable domain, with the rest looked up from reference TRBV7-8 and TRBJ2-7, is GAGVSQSPRYKVAKRGQDVALRCDPISGHVSLFWYQQALGQGPEFLTYFQNEAQLDKSGLPSDRFFAERPEGSVSTLKIQRTQQEDSAVYLCASSLVSGQGWYEQYFGPGTRLTVT.

The table lists this clonotype with a count of one. The chain recombines TRBV10-3 with TRBJ1-2, with TRBD1 matching 10 bases. From germline, CDR1 is ENHRY and CDR2 SYGVKD. There are 15 residues in the CDR3. After removal of 6 bases from V and 1 base from J, the junction contained 5 bases not matched to a gene. CDR3 sequence reads: CAISRGTGVNYGYTF. Here the CDR3 DNA reads TGTGCCATCAGCCGCGGGACAGGGGTTAACTATGGCTACACCTTC.

The rearrangement uses TRBV28 and TRBJ2-4; 8 nucleotides align to TRBD1. The CDR3 has 16 amino acids. The J segment lost 0 bases and the V segment lost 5 bases, leaving 6 bases of the junction unmatched. Germline CDR1 is MDHEN and CDR2 is SYDVKM. The CDR3 DNA is TGTGCCAGCAGTCCAGGGGGCCAACTAGCCAAAAACATTCAGTACTTC. It is translated as CASSPGGQLAKNIQYF.

The chain uses TRBV9 and TRBJ2-1; TRBD1 might be the D (6 bases). The last part of the DNA fits TRBJ2-7 better; the J call may be wrong. The CDR3 spans 17 residues. The germline gives CDR1 SGDLS, CDR2 YYNGEE. The CDR3 loop is CASSVAPPRTVDFEQYF. DNA of the CDR3: TGTGCCAGCAGCGTAGCCCCCCCGAGGACAGTCGACTTCGAGCAGTACTTC.

The V gene is TRBV3-1, the J gene TRBJ1-5, with a tentative D call TRBD1 (6 bases). In germline, CDR1 is LGHDT, CDR2 YNNKEL (reference sequence). Trimming stripped 0 bases from V and 14 bases from J, with 11 bases between. The CDR3 has 12 residues. DNA of the CDR3: TGTGCCAGCAGCCAAGAGGGACAACCCAAGCATTTT. Amino acids: CASSQEGQPKHF. Supplemented by reference TRBV3-1 and TRBJ1-5, the full variable domain reads DTAVSQTPKYLVTQMGNDKSIKCEQNLGHDTMYWYKQDSKKFLKIMFSYNNKELIINETVPNRFSPKSPDKAHLNLHINSLELGDSAVYFCASSQEGQPKHFGDGTRLSIL.

The rearrangement uses TRBV5-1 and TRBJ1-1; no reliable D call. The V end lost 1 base, the J end lost 0 bases, and 7 bases lay between the germline ends. Looked up from germline, CDR1 is SGHRS and CDR2 is YFSETQ. The CDR3 totals 14 residues. The CDR3 region has the DNA TGCGCCAGCAGCTTGTACGACCTGAACACTGAAGCTTTCTTT. Translating gives CASSLYDLNTEAFF.